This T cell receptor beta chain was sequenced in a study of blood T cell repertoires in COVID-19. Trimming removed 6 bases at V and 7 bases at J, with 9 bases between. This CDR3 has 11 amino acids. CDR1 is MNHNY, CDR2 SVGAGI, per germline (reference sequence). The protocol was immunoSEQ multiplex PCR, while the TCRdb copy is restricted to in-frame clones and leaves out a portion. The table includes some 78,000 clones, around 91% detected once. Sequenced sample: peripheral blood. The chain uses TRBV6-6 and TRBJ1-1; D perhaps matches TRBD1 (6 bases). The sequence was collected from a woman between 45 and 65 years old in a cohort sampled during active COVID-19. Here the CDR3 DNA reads TGTGCCAGCAGCTGGACAGATGAAGCTTTCTTT. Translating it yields CASSWTDEAFF.